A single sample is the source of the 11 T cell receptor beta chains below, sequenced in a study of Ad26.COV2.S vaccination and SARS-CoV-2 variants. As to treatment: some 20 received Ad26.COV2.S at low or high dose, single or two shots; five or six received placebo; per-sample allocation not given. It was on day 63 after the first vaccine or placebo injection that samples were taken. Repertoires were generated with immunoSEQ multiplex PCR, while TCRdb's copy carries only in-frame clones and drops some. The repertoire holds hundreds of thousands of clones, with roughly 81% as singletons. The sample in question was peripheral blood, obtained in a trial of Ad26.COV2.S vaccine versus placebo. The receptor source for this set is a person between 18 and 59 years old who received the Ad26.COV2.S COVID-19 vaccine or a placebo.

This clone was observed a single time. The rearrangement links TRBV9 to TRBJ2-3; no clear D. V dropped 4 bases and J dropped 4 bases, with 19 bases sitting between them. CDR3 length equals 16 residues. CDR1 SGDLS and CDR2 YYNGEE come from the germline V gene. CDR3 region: CASSLLTDNSADTQYF. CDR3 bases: TGTGCCAGCAGCCTCTTGACGGATAACAGTGCAGATACGCAGTATTTT.

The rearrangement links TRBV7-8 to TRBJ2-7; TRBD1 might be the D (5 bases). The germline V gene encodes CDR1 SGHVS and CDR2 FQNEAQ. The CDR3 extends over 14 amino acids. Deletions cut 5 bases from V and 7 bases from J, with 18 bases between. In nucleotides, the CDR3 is TGTGCCAGCAGCCAATGGATAGGGGTGGATGAGCAGTACTTC. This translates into CASSQWIGVDEQYF.

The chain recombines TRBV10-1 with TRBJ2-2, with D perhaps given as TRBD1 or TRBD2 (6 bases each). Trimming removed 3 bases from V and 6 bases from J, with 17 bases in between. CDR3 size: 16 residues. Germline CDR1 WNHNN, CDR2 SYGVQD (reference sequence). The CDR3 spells CASSDSRGDLPGELFF. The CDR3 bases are TGCGCCAGCAGTGATAGTAGGGGGGATCTGCCCGGGGAGCTGTTTTTT.

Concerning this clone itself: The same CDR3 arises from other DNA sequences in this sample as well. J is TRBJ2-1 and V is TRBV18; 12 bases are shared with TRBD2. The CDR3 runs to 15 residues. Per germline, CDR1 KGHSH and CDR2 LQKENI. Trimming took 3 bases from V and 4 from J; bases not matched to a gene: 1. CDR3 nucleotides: TGTGCCAGCTCACCGACTAGCGGGGGATACAATGAGCAGTTCTTC. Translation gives CASSPTSGGYNEQFF.

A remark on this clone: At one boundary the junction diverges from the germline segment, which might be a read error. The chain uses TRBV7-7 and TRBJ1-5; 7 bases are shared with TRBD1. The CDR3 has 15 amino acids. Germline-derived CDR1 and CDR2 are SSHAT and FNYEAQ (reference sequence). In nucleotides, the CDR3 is TGTGCTAGCAGCTCCGGGACAGCCTTCAATCAGCCCCAGCATTTT. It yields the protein CASSSGTAFNQPQHF.

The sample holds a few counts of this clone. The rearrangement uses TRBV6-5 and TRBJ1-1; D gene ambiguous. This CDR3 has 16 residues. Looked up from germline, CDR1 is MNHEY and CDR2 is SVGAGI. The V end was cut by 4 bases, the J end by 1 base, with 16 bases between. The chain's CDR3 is CASSSPRSSSNTEAFF. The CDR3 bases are TGTGCCAGCAGTTCCCCGCGGTCCAGTTCGAACACTGAAGCTTTCTTT.

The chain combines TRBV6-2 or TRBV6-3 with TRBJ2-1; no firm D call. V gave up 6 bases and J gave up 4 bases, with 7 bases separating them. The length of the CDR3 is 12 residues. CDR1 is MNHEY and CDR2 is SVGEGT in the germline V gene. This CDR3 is CASSILYNEQFF. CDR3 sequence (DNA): TGTGCCAGCAGCATCCTGTACAATGAGCAGTTCTTC.

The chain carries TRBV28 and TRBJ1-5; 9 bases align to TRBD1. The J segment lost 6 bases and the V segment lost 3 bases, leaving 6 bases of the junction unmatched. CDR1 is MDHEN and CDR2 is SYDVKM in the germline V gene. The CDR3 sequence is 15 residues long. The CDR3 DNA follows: TGTGCCAGCAGTTTCGGGACAGGGAGGAGTCAGCCCCAGCATTTT. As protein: CASSFGTGRSQPQHF.

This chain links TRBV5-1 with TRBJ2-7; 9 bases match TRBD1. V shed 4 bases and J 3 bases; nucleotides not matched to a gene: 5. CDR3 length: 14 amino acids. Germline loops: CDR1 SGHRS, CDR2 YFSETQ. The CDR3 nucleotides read TGCGCCAGCAGCATACAGGGGGCCAACTACGAGCAGTACTTC. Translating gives CASSIQGANYEQYF.

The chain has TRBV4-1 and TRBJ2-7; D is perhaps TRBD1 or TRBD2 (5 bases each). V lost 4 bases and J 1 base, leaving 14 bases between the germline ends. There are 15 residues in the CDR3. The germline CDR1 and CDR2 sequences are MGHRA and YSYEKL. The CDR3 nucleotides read TGCGCCAGCAGCCGGTTGGGGGTCGAGTCCTACGAGCAGTACTTC. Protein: CASSRLGVESYEQYF.

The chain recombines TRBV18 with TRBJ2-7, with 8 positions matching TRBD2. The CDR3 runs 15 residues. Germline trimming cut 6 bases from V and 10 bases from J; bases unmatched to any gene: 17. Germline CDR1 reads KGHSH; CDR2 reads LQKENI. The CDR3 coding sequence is TGTGCCAGCTCCCGCGGAGCGGGGGCAGACGGTTTTCAGTACTTC. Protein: CASSRGAGADGFQYF.